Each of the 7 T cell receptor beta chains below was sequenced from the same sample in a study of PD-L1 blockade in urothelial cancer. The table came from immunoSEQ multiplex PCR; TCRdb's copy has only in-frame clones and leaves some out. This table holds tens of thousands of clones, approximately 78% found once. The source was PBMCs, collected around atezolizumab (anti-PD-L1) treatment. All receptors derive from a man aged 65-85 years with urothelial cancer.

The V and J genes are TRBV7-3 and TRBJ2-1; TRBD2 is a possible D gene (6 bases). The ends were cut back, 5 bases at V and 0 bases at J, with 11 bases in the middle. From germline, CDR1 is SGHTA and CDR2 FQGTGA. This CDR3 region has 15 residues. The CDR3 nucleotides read TGTGCCAGCAGCAGTAGCGGCACCTCCTACAATGAGCAGTTCTTC. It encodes CASSSSGTSYNEQFF.

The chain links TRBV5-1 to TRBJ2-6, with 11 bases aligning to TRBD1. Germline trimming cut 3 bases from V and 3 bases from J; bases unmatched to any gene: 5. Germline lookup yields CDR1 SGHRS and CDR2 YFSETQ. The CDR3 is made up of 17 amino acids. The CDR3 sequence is CASSSGQGAGGANVLTF. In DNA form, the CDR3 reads TGCGCCAGCAGCTCCGGACAGGGGGCGGGTGGGGCCAACGTCCTGACTTTC.

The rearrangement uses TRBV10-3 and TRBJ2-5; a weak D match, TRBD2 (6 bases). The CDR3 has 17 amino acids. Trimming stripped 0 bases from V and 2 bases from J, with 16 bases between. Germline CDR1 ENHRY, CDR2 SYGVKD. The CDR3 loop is CAISESTPSGGQETQYF. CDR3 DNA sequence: TGTGCCATCAGTGAGTCGACTCCGAGTGGGGGGCAAGAGACCCAGTACTTC.

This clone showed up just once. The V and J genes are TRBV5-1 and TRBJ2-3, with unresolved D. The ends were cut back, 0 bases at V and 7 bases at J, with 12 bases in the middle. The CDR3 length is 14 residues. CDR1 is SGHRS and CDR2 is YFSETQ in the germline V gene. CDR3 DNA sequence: TGCGCCAGCAGCTTGGGAACAGCCGAATATACGCAGTATTTT. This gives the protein CASSLGTAEYTQYF.

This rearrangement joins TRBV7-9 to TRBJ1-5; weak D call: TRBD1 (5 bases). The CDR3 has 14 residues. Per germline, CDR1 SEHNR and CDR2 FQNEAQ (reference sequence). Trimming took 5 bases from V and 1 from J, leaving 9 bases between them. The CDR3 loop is CASSPEGSNQPQHF. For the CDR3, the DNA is TGTGCCAGCAGCCCGGAGGGGAGCAATCAGCCCCAGCATTTT.

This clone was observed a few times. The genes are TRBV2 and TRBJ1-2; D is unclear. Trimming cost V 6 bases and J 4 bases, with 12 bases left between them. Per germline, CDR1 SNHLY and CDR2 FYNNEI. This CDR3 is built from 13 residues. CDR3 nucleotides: TGTGCCAGCAGCCTTAGGGAGATCTATGGCTACACCTTC. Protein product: CASSLREIYGYTF.

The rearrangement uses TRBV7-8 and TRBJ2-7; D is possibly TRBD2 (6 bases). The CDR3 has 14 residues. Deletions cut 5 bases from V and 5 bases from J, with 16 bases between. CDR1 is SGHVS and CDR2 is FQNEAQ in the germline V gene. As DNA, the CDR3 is TGTGCCAGCAGCCACCCGGCGGGGAGAGACGAGCAGTACTTC. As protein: CASSHPAGRDEQYF.